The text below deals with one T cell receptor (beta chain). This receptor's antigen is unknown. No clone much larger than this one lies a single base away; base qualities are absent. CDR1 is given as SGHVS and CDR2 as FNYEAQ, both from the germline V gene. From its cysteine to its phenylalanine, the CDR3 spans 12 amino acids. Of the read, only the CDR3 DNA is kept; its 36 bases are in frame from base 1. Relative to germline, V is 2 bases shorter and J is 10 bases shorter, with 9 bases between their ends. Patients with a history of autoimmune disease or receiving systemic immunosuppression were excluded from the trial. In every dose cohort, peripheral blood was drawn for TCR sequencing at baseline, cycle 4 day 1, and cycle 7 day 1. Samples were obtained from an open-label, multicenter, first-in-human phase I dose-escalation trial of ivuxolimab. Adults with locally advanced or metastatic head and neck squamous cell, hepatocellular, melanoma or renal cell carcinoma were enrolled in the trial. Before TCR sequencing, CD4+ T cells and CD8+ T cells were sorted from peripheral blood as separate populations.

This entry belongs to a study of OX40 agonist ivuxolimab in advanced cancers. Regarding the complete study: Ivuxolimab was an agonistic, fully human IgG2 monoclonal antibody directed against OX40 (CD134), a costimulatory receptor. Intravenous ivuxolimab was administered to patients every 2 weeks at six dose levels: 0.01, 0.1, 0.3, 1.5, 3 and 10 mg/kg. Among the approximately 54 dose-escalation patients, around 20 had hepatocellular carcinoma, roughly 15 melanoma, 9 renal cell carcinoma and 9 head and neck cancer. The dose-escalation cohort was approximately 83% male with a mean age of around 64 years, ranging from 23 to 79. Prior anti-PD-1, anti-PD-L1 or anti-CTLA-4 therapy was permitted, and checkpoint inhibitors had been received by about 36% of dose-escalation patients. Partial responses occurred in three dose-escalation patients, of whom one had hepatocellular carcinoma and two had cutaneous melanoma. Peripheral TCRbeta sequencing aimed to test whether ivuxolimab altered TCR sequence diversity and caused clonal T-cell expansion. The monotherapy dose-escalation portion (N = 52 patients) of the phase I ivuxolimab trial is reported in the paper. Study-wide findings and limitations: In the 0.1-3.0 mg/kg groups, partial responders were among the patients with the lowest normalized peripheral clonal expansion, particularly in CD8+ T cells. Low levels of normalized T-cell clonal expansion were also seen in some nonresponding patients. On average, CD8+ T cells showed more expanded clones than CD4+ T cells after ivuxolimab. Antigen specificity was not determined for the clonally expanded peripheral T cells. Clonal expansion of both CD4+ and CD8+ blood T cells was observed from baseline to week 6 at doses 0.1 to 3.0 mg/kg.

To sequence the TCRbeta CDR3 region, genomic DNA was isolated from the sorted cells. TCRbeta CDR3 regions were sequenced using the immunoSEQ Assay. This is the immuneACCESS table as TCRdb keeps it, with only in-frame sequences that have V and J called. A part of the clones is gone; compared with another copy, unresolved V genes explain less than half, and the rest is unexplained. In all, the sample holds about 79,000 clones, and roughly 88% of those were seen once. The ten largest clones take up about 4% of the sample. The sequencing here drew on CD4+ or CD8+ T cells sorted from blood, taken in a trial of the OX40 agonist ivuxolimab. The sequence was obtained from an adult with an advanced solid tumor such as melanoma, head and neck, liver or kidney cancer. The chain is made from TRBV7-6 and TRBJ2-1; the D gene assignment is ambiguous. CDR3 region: CASSLPVGEQFF. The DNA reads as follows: TGTGCCAGCAGCTTACCGGTGGGGGAGCAGTTCTTC.